This T cell receptor (beta chain) was sequenced during a study of shared clonotypes between healthy human individuals (dated by TCRdb to 2019 to 2021). For the wider study: A couple of women and a few men aged 18 to 49 years were included in the cohort. For each donor, CD4 naive and CD4 memory were each given three plates, CD8 naive was given two plates, and CD8 memory was given one plate. Blood TCR repertoires of a handful of healthy adults were deeply sequenced to estimate repertoire size and the extent of clonotype sharing between individuals. Libraries were prepared and TCR repertoires were sequenced by different laboratories using diverse techniques, in order to increase sequencing depth and limit assay-specific biases. Each donor's leukapheresis produced roughly between roughly 0.9 and 8.9 billion PBMCs.

The donors were healthy, HIV-negative adults who had no recently reported acute infections or vaccinations. All donors were Caucasian adults living in Nashville, Tennessee, USA. CD4+ T cells were enriched by magnetic negative selection; naive cells were then positively selected on CD45RA, and the negative fraction formed the memory subset. Blood was obtained by leukapheresis, after which PBMCs were separated by Ficoll-Histopaque density gradient centrifugation and cryopreserved in liquid nitrogen vapor phase. Purity and quantity of every magnetically sorted T cell population were checked by analytical flow cytometry. Genomic DNA was isolated from each sorted fraction and quantified by UV absorbance on a Nanodrop 2000c. V and J are truncated by 4 bases and 4 bases respectively, leaving an intervening sequence of 15 bases. The CDR3 holds 15 amino acids from the cysteine to the phenylalanine. The retained sequence is limited to the CDR3, 45 bases, with the frame set at the first base. CDR1 and CDR2, per the germline V gene, are SGHRS and YFSETQ.

General study outcomes and caveats: Naive subsets generally had larger estimated clonotype richness than memory subsets did. Clonotypes shared by all four sorted-subset donors showed higher generation probabilities than non-shared clonotypes. About 5% of naive CD4, approximately 3.7% of naive CD8, roughly 2.4% of memory CD4, and over 0.35% of memory CD8 clonotypes were shared across a few donors. Sampling was limited to blood, and TCR repertoires in tissue likely differ from TCR repertoires in blood. Based on pairwise subsampling, the degree of clonotype sharing among donors was expected to be affected by sequencing depth. Even with the large sequencing depth, rarefaction of the sorted-subset datasets indicated that sequencing was incomplete. Because the study included a small number of donors, the genetic and exposure-history diversity represented was limited.

Using the deep immunoSEQ assay, multiplex PCR amplified TCR CDR3 regions from genomic DNA. Genomic DNA extracted from each cell subset was distributed evenly over all wells of several immunoSEQ 96-well plates, and each plate served as one replicate. For sorted subsets, 200 to 250 ng of genomic DNA, equivalent to 30,000 or so T cell genomes, went into each replicate PCR. Purified libraries were quantified with a Qubit 3.0 fluorometer, sized on a Bioanalyzer 2100, and re-quantified with the KAPA Library Quantification kit. Each immunoSEQ 96-well plate was sequenced on its own single-read 150-cycle Illumina NextSeq 550 flow cell. Per the source publication's procedure: Because the immunoSEQ output included only junctional sequences and no quality scores, the filtering could not be the same as the filtering used for full-length reads. Sequences were annotated with PyIR, a Python wrapper for IgBLAST v1.9, and V/J genes and CDR3 were assigned using IMGT germline references. Reads were filtered out if the reads had weak V/J assignments (E-value above 1e-6), no CDR3, stop codons, out-of-frame junctions, or ambiguous translated residues. A V3J clonotype was defined by an identical inferred V gene, J gene, and CDR3 amino acid sequence. Percentage overlap between repertoires was calculated by dividing the number of shared unique clonotypes by the size of the smaller repertoire. Repertoire richness was assessed with RTK rarefaction, the Chao1 estimator, and Recon v2.1 estimates of unobserved clonotypes. For all TCRbeta clonotypes obtained by the gDNA method from a few donors, generation probabilities were computed with OLGA. TCRdb retrieved this table from immuneACCESS and kept in-frame rearrangements only. Not all clones are present; in checked studies, unresolved V genes account for under half, and no reason is known for the remainder. Clone size and V and J calls were adopted from that table, with D and trimming inferred from the DNA. The sample records some 2.3 million clones, approximately 93% of which are singletons. 0.35% to 0.5% of the sample goes to the ten largest clones.

Concerning this clone: The antigen this receptor binds is unknown. No quality values exist for individual bases; no much larger clone is one base distant.

This sequence was found in a man between 18 and 35 years old in good health. Some clones in this sample may be carry-over from other donors' samples. Sequenced input: naive CD4+ T cells from PBMCs. The meaning of the sample's cell subset or site label: CD45RA+ positively selected. Rearrangement joined TRBV5-1 to TRBJ1-3; no confident D gene assignment can be made. The nucleotides read TGCGCCAGCAGCAGTGGACGGCCGGCAGGAAACACCATATATTTT. This yields the protein CASSSGRPAGNTIYF.